This T cell receptor beta chain was identified in a study of CD8+CD57+ T cells in acquired aplastic anemia. Ten or more counts support this clonotype. The V and J ends lost 4 bases and 4 bases respectively, with 16 bases between them. The CDR3 is made up of 15 amino acids. The germline V gene encodes CDR1 SNHLY and CDR2 FYNNEI. Investigators profiled TCR beta VDJ and CDR3 from genomic DNA template. TCRdb re-called the reads through MiXCR, storing one row per CDR3 protein. The data contain hundreds of thousands of distinct CDR3 sequences, 65% to 75% of them seen just once; the ten biggest clones take up approximately 3.8%.

The chain carries TRBV2 and TRBJ1-1; a possible D gene is TRBD1 (5 bases). Sequenced input: sorted CD4+, CD8+, or CD8+CD57+ T cells (not recorded which) from PBMCs. This TCR came from a human donor in good health, serving as a control. The DNA of the CDR3 is TGTGCCAGCAGTGGGAACTTGGGGCTCGGCACTGAAGCTTTCTTT. Its protein product is CASSGNLGLGTEAFF. The full variable domain, rest sourced from reference TRBV2 and TRBJ1-1, is EPEVTQTPSHQVTQMGQEVILRCVPISNHLYFYWYRQILGQKVEFLVSFYNNEISEKSEIFDDQFSVERPDGSNFTLKIRSTKLEDSAMYFCASSGNLGLGTEAFFGQGTRLTVV.